This T cell receptor (beta chain) was sequenced for a study of cytomegalovirus exposure and HLA in healthy donors (dated by TCRdb to 2017 to 2019). Concerning the study at large: An earlier analysis of approximately 590 of the donors reported 250 to 300 Gb of sequence data and roughly 100 million unique TCR beta sequences from 150 million to 200 million T cells. An early release covering roughly 640 HLA-typed donors comprised roughly 300 gigabases of sequencing data and approximately 80 million unique TCR sequences. Of the approximately 400 genotyped donors, approximately 81% were placed in the genetic ancestry cluster associated with self-reported Caucasian donors. The study was designed to test whether signatures of past pathogen exposure could be identified by cataloging public T cell receptors. Using immunosequencing, the study profiled T cell repertoires from about 610 subjects and related those repertoires to cytomegalovirus serostatus. Along with the roughly 610-subject first cohort, a separate validation cohort of 120 different subjects was used. To predict cytomegalovirus infection status, the study combined high-throughput TCR immunosequencing, statistical association of individual TCRs with disease status, and machine learning. In a later analysis, previously published TCR beta repertoires from about 640 donors were re-analyzed and high-resolution HLA genotyping was added so that TCR occurrence patterns could be studied. Rather than drawing on any new phenotypic data, the later analysis identified candidate immune exposures from TCR beta sequences and the way those sequences occurred across donors. An earlier analysis of 587 of the donors used high-throughput TCR beta sequencing to judge whether each TCR beta V gene segment behaved as functional or pseudogenic. Donor age, sex, ethnicity and CMV serostatus were compiled alongside the repertoire data. A later genetic analysis used genome-wide SNP genotypes for 398 of the 666 donors, treating that subset as a discovery cohort. All discovery cohort repertoires had been generated on a single sequencing platform. Both class I and class II loci were covered by HLA typing, at four-digit resolution. The number of typed donors differed by locus: roughly 629-640 for A, B, C, DRB1 and DQB1; 522 for DQA1; some 590 for DPA1; and 400 to 480 for DPB1. Roughly 5 DR-DQ haplotypes were treated as single units for association and clustering because of strong linkage in the cohort. Among about 390 genotyped donors of the cohort, an average of approximately 230,000 unique TCR beta nucleotide sequences were sequenced per donor, around 20% of them non-productive.

The method behind the library was the immunoSEQ multiplex PCR assay. A mixture of 60 forward primers for TCR Vbeta segments and 13 reverse primers for TCR Jbeta segments was used in the multiplex PCR. Amplification of the CDR3 region of rearranged TCR beta genes was performed with a multiplex PCR assay on genomic DNA. Amplified TCR beta libraries were sequenced as 87-base-pair reads on the Illumina HiSeq System. The paper's data handling went like this. A later analysis tallied about 77 million unique TCR beta chains across the 666 repertoires, and some 10 million of those chains were shared by two or more donors. Raw reads were error-corrected and collapsed into unique sequences by a nearest-neighbor algorithm in which closely related sequences were merged to remove PCR and sequencing errors. To assign V, D and J gene segments, CDR3 sequences were aligned to IMGT reference sequences. For a sequence to be retained, at least a six-nucleotide match to both a V gene segment and a J gene segment was required. A rearrangement was called productive if the CDR3 had no stop codons and remained in frame with V and J, and every other rearrangement was called non-productive. CDR3 was defined according to IMGT convention as the region running from the second conserved V-encoded cysteine to the conserved J-encoded phenylalanine. The earlier analysis of some 550 of the donors excluded any sequence lacking an unambiguous match to a single V gene segment. An earlier analysis of 500 to 600 of the donors classified V segments as functional when productive rearrangements were above 56.7% and as segregating when the standard deviation between donors was above 5%. To diagnose cytomegalovirus status from the catalog of TCR beta chain sequences, a statistical classification framework was built. A later analysis assigned V and J genes by comparing TCR nucleotide sequences with IMGT/GENE-DB human TR gene sequences. The TCRdist pipeline was used in a later analysis to assign CDR3 sequences and most-parsimonious VDJ recombination scenarios. In a later analysis, each TCR beta chain was defined by its CDR3 amino acid sequence together with its V-gene family, and reads lacking a unique V-gene family were excluded. A later analysis removed 592 highly shared, low-generation-probability nucleotide sequences to deal with suspected cross-contamination and a sequencing artifact. A later analysis calculated a clonal expansion index for each public chain from normalized within-repertoire ranks of inferred template counts. In a later analysis, generation probabilities were computed using a VDJ recombination model fitted to out-of-frame rearrangements, and the results were checked against IGoR. In a later analysis, hypergeometric tests were used to score TCR-TCR, TCR-HLA and TCR-CMV co-occurrence, with a repertoire-size bias correction applied to TCR pairs. In a later analysis, false discovery rates were estimated by permuting HLA or CMV assignments 20 times. In a later analysis, co-occurring TCRs were grouped using DBSCAN, with TCRdist sequence similarity added in when clustering inside HLA-allele-positive subsets. For co-occurrence clustering, repertoires with fewer than 30,000 or more than 120,000 public chains were excluded, along with a handful of repertoires with anomalous nucleotide sharing. In TCRdb, the immuneACCESS table is reduced to in-frame sequences with V and J assigned. These tables do not hold every clone; where another copy was compared, an unresolved V gene accounts for under half, and the others remain unexplained. D and trimming were read from the DNA, whereas the V and J calls and clone size are those reported in that table. This sample lists roughly 190,000 clones; 78% were detected once. The top ten constitute approximately 2.9% of the sample.

Of note for this clone: No antigen is known for it. There are no base qualities to consult, and no much larger clone falls within one base.

Clipping removes 5 bases from V and 3 bases from J, with 5 as the unmatched junction base count. Per the germline V gene, SGHVS is the CDR1 and FQNEAQ is the CDR2. The CDR3 sequence holds 15 residues, the cysteine and phenylalanine included. Only the CDR3 region is kept as DNA, spanning 45 bases read in frame from base 1. Summary of the overall study and its limitations: An association between a missense DCLRE1C variant and V-gene and J-gene trimming of TCR beta chains was found in a later genetic analysis and replicated in an independent cohort. While some public TCRs were present in many individuals, most TCR sequences turned up only very rarely across donors. Because HLA typing was missing for some donors at each locus, association tests included only the typed subset. The classifier was reported to diagnose cytomegalovirus status with high specificity and sensitivity in both the original and validation cohorts. A further reported finding was that TCR beta sequences accurately predicted the HLA-A and HLA-B alleles for most subjects in the first cohort. Correlated functional status among segregating V segments might be attributable to linkage disequilibrium, but an unknown experimental factor could not be ruled out. A later analysis found that most CMV-associated TCR beta chains appeared HLA-restricted, with HLA associations seemingly driven largely by CMV exposure. Some IMGT-functional V segments, including TRBV6-2 and TRBV6-3, could not be told apart with the 87-base-pair reads, so those segments were excluded. The authors suggested that the approach could potentially be generalized to other disease states and immunological phenotypes. According to a later analysis, TCR association rates differed among HLA loci, with DRB1 alleles showing the most associated TCRs and HLA-C alleles showing the fewest. Compared with equally common non-associated chains, HLA-associated TCR beta chains in a later analysis were more clonally expanded and had lower generation probabilities. In this cohort, only TCR beta chains were sequenced, and detectable features were limited by the absence of alpha or paired-chain data. The study gave a list of about 170 TCR beta chains associated with cytomegalovirus. The earlier analysis of 587 of the donors excluded 15 to 20 rarely observed V segments, including chromosome 9 orphons, because counts were too low. The only immune exposure information available for the cohort was CMV serostatus. Presence/absence analyses assumed roughly uniform sequencing depth across donors, an assumption that may not hold. When HLA alleles, especially DR and DQ, strongly co-occurred, attributing TCR associations to individual alleles was difficult. Specific HLA alleles were associated with 15,000 to 20,000 TCR beta sequences at a false discovery rate of 0.05 in a later analysis. A later genetic analysis reported fewer N-insertions in productive TCRs among donors in an Asian-associated ancestry cluster than the approximately 700-donor mean. A cluster of highly shared sequence variants was judged likely to represent a technical artifact of the sequencing pipeline. Several of the top co-occurrence clusters appeared to be linked to parvovirus B19, influenza, CMV and Epstein-Barr virus, according to a later analysis. In an earlier analysis of more than 450 of the donors, most TCR beta V segments were observed in productive rearrangements about 90% or about 30% of the time, broadly matching IMGT annotations. In vitro tests confirmed that a few of the cytomegalovirus-associated TCR beta chains recognize cytomegalovirus antigens.

In total, fewer than 750 healthy bone marrow donors made up the cohort. At the time of sampling, all cohort members were nominally healthy, though unrecorded immune exposures were likely present. The donor tested CMV seronegative, placing the donor among the 352 seronegative members of the cohort. A peripheral blood sample was collected from each donor, and TCR beta sequencing was performed on peripheral blood mononuclear cells. The Qiagen DNeasy Blood Extraction Kit was used to extract genomic DNA from the blood cell samples. The sequenced sample was PBMCs. The chain couples TRBV7-8 to TRBJ2-3, and 10 junctional nucleotides match TRBD1. The receptor was isolated from a female donor in good health and CMV-seronegative. The base sequence is TGTGCCAGCAGCCCCGGGACAGGGGTAACAGATACGCAGTATTTT. This gives the protein CASSPGTGVTDTQYF.